The source of this T cell receptor beta chain is a study of STAT5B mutations in CD4+ large granular lymphocyte leukemia. Study-wide findings and caveats: Patient CD4-sorted repertoires stayed more clonal than healthy ones after leukemic-clone removal. 8/27 top patient clones versus 2/35 control clones were TRBV06-family.

Some clones are missing from TCRdb's copy, which holds only in-frame ones; the method was immunoSEQ multiplex PCR. The repertoire holds about 36,000 clones, with approximately 72% as singletons. Comment on this clone: Its antigen is not identified.

V shed 6 bases and J shed 8 bases, with 11 bases lying between them. Germline assignment: CDR1 SEHNR and CDR2 FQNEAQ (reference sequence). The CDR3 runs 13 residues. The specimen sequenced was CD4+ T cells from blood buffy coats. This TCR derives from a human donor in good health. The genes are TRBV7-9 and TRBJ1-6; perhaps TRBD1 as D (5 bases). For the CDR3, the DNA is TGTGCCAGCAGGCTATTGGGGGATTCACCCCTCCACTTT. Translation gives CASRLLGDSPLHF.